This T cell receptor (beta chain) emerged from a study of control samples from healthy donors and cancer patients. TCRdb keeps only in-frame clones here, not all; method: immunoSEQ multiplex PCR. The sample includes 69,000 or so clones, 85% to 95% of them seen just once. Germline V CDR1 and CDR2: DFQATT, SNEGSKA (reference sequence). This CDR3 spans 15 amino acids. V shed 6 bases and J shed 1 base, with 16 bases lying between them. Sequenced sample: blood. The chain employs TRBV20-1 and TRBJ2-4; either TRBD1 or TRBD2 may fit D (7 bases each). This sequence originates from a woman in her 30s in good health. The DNA for the CDR3 is TGCAGTGCAAGTACAGGGGAGGGGGCCAAAAACATTCAGTACTTC. Translation gives CSASTGEGAKNIQYF.